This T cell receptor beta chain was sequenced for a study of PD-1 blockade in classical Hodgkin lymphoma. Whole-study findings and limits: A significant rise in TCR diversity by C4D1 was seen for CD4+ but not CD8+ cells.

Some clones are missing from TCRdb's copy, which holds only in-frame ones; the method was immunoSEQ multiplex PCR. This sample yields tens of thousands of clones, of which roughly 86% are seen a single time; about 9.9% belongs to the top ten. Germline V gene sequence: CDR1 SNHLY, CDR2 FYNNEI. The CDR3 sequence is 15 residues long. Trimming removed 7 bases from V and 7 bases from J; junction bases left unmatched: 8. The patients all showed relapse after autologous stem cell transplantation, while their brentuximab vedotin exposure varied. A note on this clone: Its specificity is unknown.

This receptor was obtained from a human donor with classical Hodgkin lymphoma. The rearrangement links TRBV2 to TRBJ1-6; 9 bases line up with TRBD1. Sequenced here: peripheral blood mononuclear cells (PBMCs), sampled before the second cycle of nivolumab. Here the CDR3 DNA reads TGTGCCAGCATCGGGACAGGGAGGAAAAATTCACCCCTCCACTTT. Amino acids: CASIGTGRKNSPLHF.